The 9 T cell receptor beta chains in this list originate from one sample, sequenced in a study of cytomegalovirus exposure and HLA in healthy donors. PCR amplification relied on 60 Vbeta primers (plus 13 Jbeta primers). The data were produced by immunoSEQ multiplex PCR, yet TCRdb's version contains in-frame clones alone and is incomplete. The sample shows 150,000 to 200,000 clones, just over 70% of them seen only once. Input material: PBMCs. These TCRs come from a man aged 18 to 29 in good health and CMV-seropositive.

This clone occurred a few times. This chain joins TRBV4-1 and TRBJ1-1, with 8 positions matching TRBD1. V lost 2 bases, J lost 8 bases, and 13 bases stayed unmatched. The V gene's germline CDR1 is MGHRA and CDR2 YSYEKL. The CDR3 consists of 16 residues. In nucleotides, the CDR3 is TGCGCCAGCAGCCAACCTGGACAGGGTTCCCCCCCGGAAGCTTTCTTT. It encodes CASSQPGQGSPPEAFF.

This clone was picked up a small number of times. This chain's CDR3 is CASSVGLAGGPAGIGELFF. The CDR3 DNA sequence: TGTGCCAGCAGCGTAGGACTAGCGGGAGGGCCCGCGGGGATCGGGGAGCTGTTTTTT. This sequence joins TRBV9 and TRBJ2-2, with 14 nucleotides matching TRBD2. The CDR3 runs to 19 residues. J was trimmed by 7 bases and V by 0 bases; bases with no gene match: 11. Germline V gene data show CDR1 as SGDLS and CDR2 as YYNGEE.

The rearrangement joins TRBV28 to TRBJ2-7; TRBD1 matches 8 bases. Germline CDR1 is MDHEN and CDR2 is SYDVKM. The V segment lost 4 bases and the J segment 3 bases; nucleotides outside the gene matches: 2. This CDR3 is built from 13 residues. The CDR3 sequence: CASSSDRVYEQYV. In DNA form, the CDR3 reads TGTGCCAGCAGTTCGGACAGGGTCTACGAGCAGTACGTC.

This clone occurred many times. The genes are TRBV10-2 and TRBJ1-1, with D unresolved. Looked up from germline, CDR1 is WSHSY and CDR2 is SAAADI. This CDR3 has 13 residues. V was shortened by 3 bases and J by 0 bases, with 5 bases between the two germline ends. This CDR3 reads CASSDNMNTEAFF. The CDR3, as DNA: TGCGCCAGCAGTGACAACATGAACACTGAAGCTTTCTTT.

The chain couples TRBV19 to TRBJ1-6; a weak D match, TRBD1 (6 bases). Germline V lookup: CDR1 LNHDA, CDR2 SQIVND (reference sequence). The CDR3 contains 14 residues. The V end was cut by 5 bases, the J end by 10 bases, with 15 bases between. The CDR3 region has the DNA TGTGCCAGTAGTTCGACAGGTAACGGCTCACCCCTCCACTTT. Protein sequence: CASSSTGNGSPLHF. Looking up the rest from reference TRBV19 and TRBJ1-6 gives the full variable domain: DGGITQSPKYLFRKEGQNVTLSCEQNLNHDAMYWYRQDPGQGLRLIYYSQIVNDFQKGDIAEGYSVSREKKESFPLTVTSAQKNPTAFYLCASSSTGNGSPLHFGNGTRLTVT.

This clone showed up just once. This chain joins TRBV19 and TRBJ2-6; TRBD1 is a possible D gene (6 bases). In germline, CDR1 is LNHDA, CDR2 SQIVND (reference sequence). The CDR3 sequence is 17 residues long. The V end was cut by 3 bases, the J end by 3 bases, with 15 bases between. CDR3 loop: CASSMSRGALGANVLTF. CDR3 nucleotide sequence: TGTGCCAGTAGTATGAGCAGGGGAGCTCTTGGGGCCAACGTCCTGACTTTC.

V usage is TRBV5-1 and J usage is TRBJ1-3; tentatively, D is TRBD1 (5 bases). The V end was cut by 4 bases, the J end by 1 base, with 9 bases between. The germline gives CDR1 SGHRS, CDR2 YFSETQ. This CDR3 spans 14 amino acids. In DNA form, the CDR3 reads TGCGCCAGCAGCACTCAGGGATCTGGAAACACCATATATTTT. Its protein is CASSTQGSGNTIYF. The whole variable domain, remainder taken from reference TRBV5-1 and TRBJ1-3, is KAGVTQTPRYLIKTRGQQVTLSCSPISGHRSVSWYQQTPGQGLQFLFEYFSETQRNKGNFPGRFSGRQFSNSRSEMNVSTLELGDSALYLCASSTQGSGNTIYFGEGSWLTVV.

V and J are TRBV10-3 and TRBJ2-3; 9 bases align to TRBD1. This CDR3 region has 14 residues. J was trimmed by 0 bases and V by 6 bases; bases with no gene match: 1. CDR1 ENHRY and CDR2 SYGVKD come from the germline V gene. Here the CDR3 reads CAIRDRGSTDTQYF. In DNA, the CDR3 is TGTGCCATCAGGGACAGGGGTAGCACAGATACGCAGTATTTT.

The chain joins TRBV30 to TRBJ1-1, with D tentatively TRBD1 (5 bases). The germline V gene has CDR1 GTSNPN and CDR2 SVGIG (reference sequence). V gave up 4 bases and J gave up 6 bases, with 18 bases separating them. This CDR3 has 14 amino acids. The chain's CDR3 is CAWTLDSRMPEAFF. In DNA, the CDR3 is TGTGCCTGGACCCTAGACAGCCGGATGCCTGAAGCTTTCTTT.